Listed here are 2 T cell receptor beta chains from one sample, sequenced in a study of CD8 T cells in ankylosing spondylitis. Study-wide findings and caveats: It appeared that ankylosing spondylitis blood was characterized by a TCR beta motif of several highly homologous variants.

No cognate antigen is known for these TCRs. MiXCR, run by TCRdb on the 5' RACE reads, gives a single entry per CDR3 protein. The repertoire has roughly 440,000 distinct CDR3 sequences, more than 15% of them found once; the top ten carry 0.85% to 1.3%. Sequencing input: blood, either unsorted or a sorted T cell fraction (not recorded which). The receptor source for this set is a male donor with ankylosing spondylitis.

This chain joins TRBV7-2 and TRBJ2-7; no definite D call. V lost 5 bases and J 2 bases, leaving 16 bases between the germline ends. The CDR3 is 15 residues long. Per germline, CDR1 SGHTA and CDR2 FQGNSA. This CDR3 reads CASSPGQIPPYEQYF. The CDR3 bases are TGTGCCAGCAGCCCCGGGCAGATCCCCCCCTACGAGCAGTACTTC.

The CDR3 region is CSARDPGGRALGTDTQYF. CDR3 bases: TGCAGTGCTAGGGACCCGGGTGGGAGGGCCCTCGGGACAGATACGCAGTATTTT. V and J are TRBV20-1 and TRBJ2-3, with 7 bases aligning to TRBD2. Trimming removed 3 bases from V and 3 bases from J; junction bases left unmatched: 18. The CDR3 sequence is 18 residues long. CDR1 is DFQATT, CDR2 SNEGSKA, per germline (reference sequence).